This T cell receptor (beta chain) was found in a study of blood T cells in healthy people across ages. Each sample gave at least 7 million isolated PBMCs. Study-wide findings and caveats: Older age coincided with a roughly linear decline in TCR beta diversity per million T cells. Any changes in expanded clonotypes were possibly confounded, as donor CMV status remained unknown.

The authors ran a second PCR of about 7 to 12 cycles using a sample-barcoded 5' primer and a J-beta primer mix. The template-switch adaptor, which had 12 random nucleotides, put a tag on each cDNA molecule. TCRdb recomputed calls from the 5' RACE reads with MiXCR, one row per CDR3 protein. The sample carries approximately 320,000 distinct CDR3 sequences, around 30% recorded once. The table lists this clonotype with a few counts. Its cognate antigen is unknown. The clonotype was recovered from a woman in her 70s in good health. Sequencing input: blood.

CDR3 nucleotide sequence: TGTGCCAGCAGCGTAGACAGGGGACCAAATGAAAAACTGTTTTTT. This translates into CASSVDRGPNEKLFF. The gene calls are TRBV6-1 and TRBJ1-4; TRBD1 matches at 8 bases. This CDR3 is built from 15 residues. V lost 6 bases to trimming and J lost 5 bases; unmatched junction nucleotides: 8. The germline V gene has CDR1 MNHNS and CDR2 SASEGT.